The 21 T cell receptor beta chains presented below share a single source sample, sequenced in a study of T cells after yellow fever vaccination. From the 5' RACE reads, TCRdb called clonotypes with MiXCR, one entry per CDR3 protein. The profile shows about 320,000 distinct CDR3 sequences, approximately 4.5% of them singletons. This material consisted of PBMCs, taken 15 days after the yellow fever booster vaccination. The receptors here all came from a man in his late teens or twenties who received the YFV17D yellow fever vaccine.

There are many counts of this clonotype. This chain joins TRBV12-3 or TRBV12-4 and TRBJ1-1; 9 positions agree with TRBD1. The CDR3 is made up of 14 amino acids. V was clipped by 6 bases and J by 4 bases; unmatched bases: 6. The CDR3 sequence is CASRPGQGGTEAFF. CDR3 sequence (DNA): TGTGCCAGCAGGCCGGGACAGGGAGGCACTGAAGCTTTCTTT.

This clonotype showed up many times. This sequence joins TRBV10-3 and TRBJ2-7; 10 bases fit TRBD1. With 4 bases clipped from V and 0 bases from J, the junction kept 3 bases outside the gene matches. The germline gives CDR1 ENHRY, CDR2 SYGVKD. The CDR3 length is 15 residues. This chain's CDR3 is CAISGQGASSYEQYV. The CDR3 bases are TGTGCCATCAGTGGACAGGGGGCGAGCTCCTACGAGCAGTACGTC.

The chain joins TRBV20-1 to TRBJ1-6; D not certain. The CDR3 length is 16 residues. Trimming stripped 0 bases from V and 7 bases from J, with 16 bases between. In germline, CDR1 is DFQATT, CDR2 SNEGSKA (reference sequence). CDR3: CSARDGRVRSNSPLHF. The CDR3 DNA reads TGCAGTGCTAGAGATGGAAGGGTAAGAAGCAATTCACCCCTCCACTTT.

The gene calls are TRBV30 and TRBJ2-3; 8 bases fit TRBD2. CDR1 GTSNPN and CDR2 SVGIG come from the germline V gene (reference sequence). The CDR3 extends over 15 amino acids. The J segment lost 5 bases and the V segment lost 0 bases, leaving 7 bases of the junction unmatched. CDR3 in amino acids: CAWSVQPGGGDTQYF. DNA of the CDR3: TGTGCCTGGAGTGTACAACCCGGGGGGGGAGATACGCAGTATTTT.

This clonotype turned up a few times. The rearrangement joins TRBV7-2 to TRBJ1-4; D is perhaps TRBD1 (5 bases). This CDR3 region has 17 residues. V lost 1 base and J lost 8, with 20 bases in between. CDR1 is SGHTA, CDR2 FQGNSA, per germline. In nucleotides, the CDR3 is TGTGCCAGCAGCTTAGGGATAGGGCCCTTGGGGGGAGAAAAACTGTTTTTT. Translating gives CASSLGIGPLGGEKLFF. Variable domain in full (rest from reference TRBV7-2 and TRBJ1-4): GAGVSQSPSNKVTEKGKDVELRCDPISGHTALYWYRQSLGQGLEFLIYFQGNSAPDKSGLPSDRFSAERTGGSVSTLTIQRTQQEDSAVYLCASSLGIGPLGGEKLFFGSGTQLSVL.

This clonotype was recorded many times. The V gene is TRBV5-6, the J gene TRBJ1-2, with 7 bases matching TRBD1. This CDR3 is 13 amino acids long. Germline CDR1 reads SGHDT; CDR2 reads YYEEEE. The ends lost 3 bases at V and 4 bases at J; junction bases unmatched: 3. CDR3 in amino acids: CASSSDRIYGYTF. The DNA for the CDR3 is TGTGCCAGCAGCTCGGACAGGATCTATGGCTACACCTTC.

This clonotype has only a few counts. The rearrangement joins TRBV6-5 to TRBJ2-2; D gene unclear. Between the trimmed V and J ends, which lost 5 bases and 0 bases, there was a span of 13 bases. Per germline, CDR1 MNHEY and CDR2 SVGAGI. This CDR3 region has 16 residues. The CDR3 sequence is CASSNTYDPNTGELFF. The CDR3 nucleotides read TGTGCCAGCAGTAACACCTATGACCCGAACACCGGGGAGCTGTTTTTT.

This clonotype came up a few times. The gene calls are TRBV5-4 and TRBJ2-3, with D unresolved. Germline V gene data show CDR1 as SGHNT and CDR2 as YYREEE (reference sequence). The CDR3 sequence is 13 residues long. The V gene lost 3 bases and the J gene lost 5 bases, with 10 bases spanning the gap. Here the CDR3 reads CASSSSRIDTQYF. CDR3 DNA: TGTGCCAGCAGCTCCAGCCGGATAGATACGCAGTATTTT. Supplemented by reference TRBV5-4 and TRBJ2-3, the full variable domain reads ETGVTQSPTHLIKTRGQQVTLRCSSQSGHNTVSWYQQALGQGPQFIFQYYREEENGRGNFPPRFSGLQFPNYSSELNVNALELDDSALYLCASSSSRIDTQYFGPGTRLTVL.

Ten or more counts support this clonotype. The rearrangement links TRBV18 to TRBJ2-7; possibly TRBD2 for D (6 bases). V was clipped by 6 bases and J by 7 bases, with 16 bases between them. The germline gives CDR1 KGHSH, CDR2 LQKENI. This CDR3 has 13 amino acids. CDR3 residues: CASSPGVSGEQYV. The DNA for the CDR3 is TGTGCCAGCTCCCCGGGGGTCTCGGGGGAGCAGTACGTC.

This clonotype was counted many times. The V gene is TRBV28, the J gene TRBJ2-3; 9 bases are shared with TRBD2. The junction had 8 bases not matched to a gene; V was cut back by 6 bases and J by 4 bases. CDR3 length: 15 residues. Germline loops: CDR1 MDHEN, CDR2 SYDVKM. Here the CDR3 reads CASSAGGARPDTQYF. The CDR3 region has the DNA TGTGCCAGCAGCGCGGGGGGGGCCAGACCAGATACGCAGTATTTT.

This clonotype was detected ten times or more. The J gene is TRBJ2-5, the V gene TRBV7-9, with D perhaps TRBD2 (5 bases). V was pared by 5 bases and J by 0 bases, with 10 bases between. CDR1 SEHNR and CDR2 FQNEAQ come from the germline V gene (reference sequence). This CDR3 region has 14 residues. Here the CDR3 reads CASSTTGYQETQYF. In DNA form, the CDR3 reads TGTGCCAGCAGCACAACGGGGTACCAAGAGACCCAGTACTTC.

This clonotype was seen a few times. The rearrangement uses TRBV7-9 and TRBJ1-1; 7 positions agree with TRBD1. V lost 5 bases, J lost 1 base, and 7 bases stayed unmatched. The CDR3 is made up of 15 amino acids. The V gene's germline CDR1 is SEHNR and CDR2 FQNEAQ (reference sequence). CDR3 nucleotides: TGTGCCAGCAGCCAAGACGGACAGGAGAACACTGAAGCTTTCTTT. It codes for CASSQDGQENTEAFF.

This clonotype came up many times. V gene TRBV29-1 combines with J gene TRBJ1-1; D is ambiguous. The CDR3 sequence is 13 residues long. Germline V gene lookup returns CDR1 SQVTM and CDR2 ANQGSEA. The V end was cut by 3 bases, the J end by 1 base, with 9 bases between. Written as DNA, the CDR3 is TGCAGCGTTGACAGGCTCGGGAACACTGAAGCTTTCTTT. Its translation: CSVDRLGNTEAFF.

There are many counts of this clonotype. The rearrangement joins TRBV5-1 to TRBJ1-2; D is unresolved. Germline CDR1 is SGHRS and CDR2 is YFSETQ. Trimming stripped 1 base from V and 2 bases from J, with 6 bases between. The CDR3 contains 13 residues. The CDR3 coding sequence is TGCGCCAGCAGCTTGAAGACAAACTATGGCTACACCTTC. Protein: CASSLKTNYGYTF.

The table lists this clonotype with many counts. The rearrangement links TRBV18 to TRBJ1-1; D remains unclear. The CDR3 sequence is 13 residues long. CDR1 and CDR2 (germline): KGHSH, LQKENI. V lost 3 bases and J 2 bases, leaving 7 bases between the germline ends. CDR3 DNA: TGTGCCAGCTCACCTTGGGTTAACACTGAAGCTTTCTTT. Amino acid sequence: CASSPWVNTEAFF.

Turning to this clonotype: Germline and junction disagree at one end, which may indicate a read error. The chain carries TRBV5-5 and TRBJ2-3; perhaps TRBD2 as D (5 bases). The CDR3 is 15 amino acids. The germline CDR1 and CDR2 sequences are SGHKS and YYEKEE (reference sequence). The CDR3 reads CASSFRGISTVTQYF. CDR3 coding DNA: TGTGCCAGCAGCTTTCGGGGAATAAGCACAGTTACGCAGTATTTT.

This clonotype occurred many times. V is TRBV7-8 and J is TRBJ1-2, with a tentative D call TRBD1 (6 bases). CDR1 and CDR2 (germline): SGHVS, FQNEAQ. V was clipped by 2 bases and J by 2 bases, with 9 bases between them. This CDR3 is built from 14 residues. CDR3 DNA sequence: TGTGCCAGCAGCTTACAGGGGCCCAACTATGGCTACACCTTC. Translated, it gives CASSLQGPNYGYTF.

This clonotype turned up a few times. J is TRBJ1-4 and V is TRBV7-9, with 7 bases lining up with TRBD1. Germline values: CDR1 SEHNR, CDR2 FQNEAQ (reference sequence). V gave up 7 bases and J gave up 3 bases; unmatched junction bases: 5. This CDR3 contains 14 residues. CDR3 sequence: CASNKGASNEKLFF. DNA of the CDR3: TGTGCCAGCAACAAGGGGGCGTCTAATGAAAAACTGTTTTTT.

This clonotype was seen many times. The CDR3 DNA reads as TGTGCCAGCATATGGGACTCCCGCTCTGGAAACACCATATATTTT. It translates to CASIWDSRSGNTIYF. The chain joins TRBV6-6 to TRBJ1-3, with D possibly matching TRBD1 (5 bases). The CDR3 runs 15 residues. Germline V gene sequence: CDR1 MNHNY, CDR2 SVGAGI (reference sequence). Trimming removed 7 bases from V and 0 bases from J, with 13 bases in between.

The gene calls are TRBV5-1 and TRBJ1-4; 8 bases agree with TRBD1. The germline gives CDR1 SGHRS, CDR2 YFSETQ. The CDR3 contains 16 residues. The trim removed 5 bases at V and 5 bases at J, leaving 11 bases unmatched. The CDR3 DNA reads as TGCGCCAGCAGTCGAACAGGGGGAATTTTGAATGAAAAACTGTTTTTT. Amino acid sequence: CASSRTGGILNEKLFF.

The table lists this clonotype with many counts. The chain is built from TRBV5-1 and TRBJ1-6; D not resolved. Trimming removed 0 bases at V and 5 bases at J, with 9 bases between. This CDR3 is 15 amino acids long. Germline CDR1 is SGHRS and CDR2 is YFSETQ. The CDR3 protein is CASSLGSFDNSPLHF. The CDR3 DNA reads TGCGCCAGCAGCTTGGGCAGTTTCGATAATTCACCCCTCCACTTT.